These T cell receptor beta chains were read from a single sample in a study of cytomegalovirus exposure and HLA in healthy donors. Here immunoSEQ multiplex PCR was the method, and the copy in TCRdb shows in-frame clones only, minus some. This sample has some 140,000 clones, with approximately 61% found just once. Sequencing used PBMCs. The receptors were gathered from a human donor in good health. CDR3s include the opening cysteine and the closing phenylalanine or tryptophan. Fields, in order: V gene, J gene, CDR3 protein.

TRBV7-9	TRBJ2-3	CATAEGYADTQYF
TRBV2	TRBJ2-2	CASSDVGQGYTGELFF
TRBV28	TRBJ2-1	CASSPGGARYNEQFF
TRBV18	TRBJ2-7	CASSQGTVSYEQYF
TRBV9	TRBJ2-1	CASSVGETTLNEQFF
TRBV9	TRBJ2-2	CASSLRTSGRAGELFF
TRBV5-1	TRBJ1-1	CASSPGPRAEAFF
TRBV7-3	TRBJ2-1	CASSLGGSGPYNEQFF
TRBV7-9	TRBJ2-3	CASGSRGEADTQYF
TRBV28	TRBJ2-1	CASSLPLGGRISSYNEQFF
TRBV7-8	TRBJ1-2	CASSAGLQTNYGYTF
TRBV10-3	TRBJ2-3	CAISDRGRALATDTQYF
TRBV9	TRBJ2-1	CASSIGTSGGGDNEQFF
TRBV9	TRBJ2-1	CASSVGTSGRALNEQFF
TRBV18	TRBJ2-7	CASSPYTPPEGHYEQYF
TRBV5-5	TRBJ2-7	CASSPGTSGRAYEQYF
TRBV7-9	TRBJ1-1	CASSLPRVDTEAFF
TRBV19	TRBJ2-2	CASSIPPGGGPGELFF
TRBV10-3	TRBJ2-3	CAIRDGRVGTDTQYF
TRBV9	TRBJ2-2	CASSVATAGLNTGELFF
TRBV2	TRBJ2-7	CASSVSRSVGRRRDGSYEQYF
TRBV28	TRBJ2-7	CAAGDSSYEQYF
TRBV18	TRBJ2-1	CASSPGPDNEQFF
TRBV4-3	TRBJ2-1	CASSQTTSGYNEQFF
TRBV18	TRBJ1-4	CASSLVGTFATNEKLFF
TRBV5-1	TRBJ1-4	CASSIGQGAREKLFF
TRBV7-3	TRBJ2-1	CASSLEGGGTPYNEQFF
TRBV4-1	TRBJ2-1	CASSHEGQGNEQFF
TRBV18	TRBJ1-1	CASSPPSGVFSEAFF
TRBV28	TRBJ1-6	CASSPPSGRVYNSPLHF
TRBV4-1	TRBJ1-2	CASSQAPGTAYYYGYTF
TRBV18	TRBJ2-2	CASSLRGTGELFF
TRBV25-1	TRBJ2-3	CASSEYVSSTDTQYF
TRBV5-1	TRBJ1-1	CASSAGGNTEAFF
TRBV27	TRBJ1-1	CASSSPGLGGTEAFF
TRBV5-1	TRBJ2-7	CASSLSRYEQYF
TRBV21-1	TRBJ2-6	CASSPGQGAPGANVLTF
TRBV6-5	TRBJ2-7	CASSHPDREIYEQYF
TRBV2	TRBJ2-7	CASSAGWQYF
TRBV5-5	TRBJ1-4	CASSPHPGTGSRYTSVF
TRBV19	TRBJ2-1	CASARDRGYNEQFF